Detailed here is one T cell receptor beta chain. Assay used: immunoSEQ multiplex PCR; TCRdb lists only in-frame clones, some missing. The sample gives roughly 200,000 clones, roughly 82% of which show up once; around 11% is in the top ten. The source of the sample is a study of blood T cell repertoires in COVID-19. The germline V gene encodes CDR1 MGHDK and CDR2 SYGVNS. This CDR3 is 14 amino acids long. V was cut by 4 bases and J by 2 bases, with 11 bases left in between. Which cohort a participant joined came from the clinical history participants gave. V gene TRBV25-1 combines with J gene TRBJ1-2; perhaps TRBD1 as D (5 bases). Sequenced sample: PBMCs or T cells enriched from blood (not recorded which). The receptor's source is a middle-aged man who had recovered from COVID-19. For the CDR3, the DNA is TGTGCCAGCAGTGCGGCAGGGTCCAACTATGGCTACACCTTC. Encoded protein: CASSAAGSNYGYTF.